This entry lists 6 T cell receptor beta chains sequenced from one sample in a study (dated by TCRdb to between 2016 and 2019). Data came from an Illumina HiSeq 2500. TCRdb trimmed public reads at Q25 via fastp, called clones via MiXCR and kept in-frame beta chains. Rows are combined by CDR3 protein, so each entry shows the most common genes and DNA. The sample records 500 to 550 distinct CDR3 sequences, less than 40% of which are singletons. Approximately 50% of the sample rests with the top ten. The sample comprised CD8+ T cells (not recorded whether cultured). These receptors originate from a female donor.

This clonotype is termed large. The genes are TRBV29-1 and TRBJ1-2; D not resolved. The CDR3 length is 12 residues. Germline V CDR1 and CDR2: SQVTM, ANQGSEA. V was trimmed by 8 bases and J by 4 bases, leaving 14 bases between them. The chain's CDR3 is CSPALGIYGYTF. The CDR3, as DNA: TGCAGCCCCGCTTTAGGGATCTATGGCTACACCTTC.

In the case of this clonotype: This may come from a read error, since a much larger clone is one base off. This chain links TRBV19 with TRBJ2-3; D is ambiguous. Germline CDR1 is LNHDA and CDR2 is SQIVND (reference sequence). The CDR3 sequence is 13 residues long. This chain's CDR3 is CASSIRATDTRYF. The CDR3 coding sequence is TGTGCCAGTAGTATCCGGGCTACAGATACGCGGTATTTT.

Concerning this clonotype: A much larger clone lies a single base off, so this may be a read error. The V and J genes are TRBV19 and TRBJ2-2, with D maybe TRBD2 (5 bases). Per the germline V gene, CDR1 is LNHDA and CDR2 is SQIVND (reference sequence). This CDR3 is 13 amino acids long. This CDR3 reads CASSIRSSGEPFF. In DNA, the CDR3 is TGTGCCAGTAGTATAAGGTCCTCCGGGGAGCCGTTTTTT.

Worth noting for this clonotype: A read error may account for a junction end that differs from germline. This chain joins TRBV19 and TRBJ1-2, with D unclear. The CDR3 covers 12 residues. Germline V gene sequence: CDR1 LNHDA, CDR2 SQIVND (reference sequence). DNA for the CDR3: TGTGTCAGTAGTATCGGGTTGTATGGCTACACCTTC. It encodes CVSSIGLYGYTF.

Judged by abundance, this clonotype is large (0.1 to 1%). J is TRBJ2-1 and V is TRBV18, with 7 bases fitting TRBD1. CDR1 is KGHSH and CDR2 is LQKENI in the germline V gene. V lost 5 bases and J lost 8; bases outside the gene matches: 6. CDR3 length: 13 residues. The DNA for the CDR3 is TGTGCCAGCTCATCAACAGGGGTTGATGAGCAGTTCTTC. This gives the protein CASSSTGVDEQFF. Based on the CDR3 plus reference TRBV18 and TRBJ2-1, the full variable domain is NAGVMQNPRHLVRRRGQEARLRCSPMKGHSHVYWYRQLPEEGLKFMVYLQKENIIDESGMPKERFSAEFPKEGPSILRIQQVVRGDSAAYFCASSSTGVDEQFFGPGTRLTVL.

Within the sample, this clonotype is large. At one end, the junction sequence differs from germline, possibly due to a read error. This chain uses TRBV7-3 with TRBJ2-5, with D perhaps given as TRBD1 or TRBD2 (5 bases each). The germline CDR1 and CDR2 sequences are SGHTA and FQGTGA. The CDR3 runs 16 residues. This CDR3 reads CASTLGCWGSVETQYF. CDR3 nucleotides: TGTGCCAGCACCTTAGGATGCTGGGGGTCGGTAGAGACCCAGTACTTC.